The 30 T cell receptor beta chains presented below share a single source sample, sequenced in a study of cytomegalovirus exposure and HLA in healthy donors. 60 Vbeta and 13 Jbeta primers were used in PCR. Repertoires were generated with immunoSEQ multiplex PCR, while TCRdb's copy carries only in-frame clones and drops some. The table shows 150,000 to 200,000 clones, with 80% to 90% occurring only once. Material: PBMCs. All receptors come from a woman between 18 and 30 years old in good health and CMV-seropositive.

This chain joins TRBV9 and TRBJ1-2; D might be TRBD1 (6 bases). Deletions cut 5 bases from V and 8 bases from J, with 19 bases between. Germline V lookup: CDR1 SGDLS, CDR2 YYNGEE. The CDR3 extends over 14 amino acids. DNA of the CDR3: TGTGCCAGCAGACAAAATCCCCTGAGGGGGGGCTACACCTTC. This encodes CASRQNPLRGGYTF.

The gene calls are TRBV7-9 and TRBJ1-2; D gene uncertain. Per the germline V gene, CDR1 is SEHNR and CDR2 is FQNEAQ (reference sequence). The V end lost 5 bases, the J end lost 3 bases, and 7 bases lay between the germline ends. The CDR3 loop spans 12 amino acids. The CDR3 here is CASSPADYGYTF. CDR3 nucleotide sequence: TGTGCCAGCAGCCCAGCGGACTATGGCTACACCTTC.

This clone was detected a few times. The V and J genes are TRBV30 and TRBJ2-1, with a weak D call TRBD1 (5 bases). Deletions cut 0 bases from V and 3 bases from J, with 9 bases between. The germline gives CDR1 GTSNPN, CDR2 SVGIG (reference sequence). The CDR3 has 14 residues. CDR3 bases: TGTGCCTGGAGTGTGGGCCAGGGCTACAATGAGCAGTTCTTC. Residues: CAWSVGQGYNEQFF.

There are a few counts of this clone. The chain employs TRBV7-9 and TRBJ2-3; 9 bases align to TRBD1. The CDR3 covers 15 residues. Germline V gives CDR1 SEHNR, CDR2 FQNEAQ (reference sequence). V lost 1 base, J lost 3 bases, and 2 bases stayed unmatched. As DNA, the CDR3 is TGTGCCAGCAGCTTAGTGACAGGGGGGACAGATACGCAGTATTTT. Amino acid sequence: CASSLVTGGTDTQYF.

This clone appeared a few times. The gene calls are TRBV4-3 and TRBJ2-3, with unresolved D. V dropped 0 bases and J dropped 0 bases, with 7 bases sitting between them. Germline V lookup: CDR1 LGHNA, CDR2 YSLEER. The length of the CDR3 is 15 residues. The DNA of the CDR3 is TGCGCCAGCAGCCAAGAAACAGCTAGCACAGATACGCAGTATTTT. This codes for CASSQETASTDTQYF.

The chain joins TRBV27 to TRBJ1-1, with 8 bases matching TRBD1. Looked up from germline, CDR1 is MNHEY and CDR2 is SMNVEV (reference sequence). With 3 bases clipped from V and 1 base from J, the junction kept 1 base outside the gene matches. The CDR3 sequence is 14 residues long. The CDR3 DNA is TGTGCCAGCAGTTTGGGACAGGAGAACACTGAAGCTTTCTTT. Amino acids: CASSLGQENTEAFF.

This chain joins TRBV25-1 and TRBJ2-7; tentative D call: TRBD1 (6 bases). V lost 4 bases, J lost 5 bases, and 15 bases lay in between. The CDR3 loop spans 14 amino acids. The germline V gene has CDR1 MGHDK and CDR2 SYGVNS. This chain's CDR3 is CASSVTAEGDEQYF. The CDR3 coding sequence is TGTGCCAGCAGTGTGACCGCCGAGGGGGACGAGCAGTACTTC.

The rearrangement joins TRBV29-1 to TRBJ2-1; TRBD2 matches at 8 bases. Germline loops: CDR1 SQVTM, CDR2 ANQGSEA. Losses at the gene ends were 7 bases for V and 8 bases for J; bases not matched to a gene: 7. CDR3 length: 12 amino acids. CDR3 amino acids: CSGGLVGDEQFF. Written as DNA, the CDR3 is TGCAGCGGGGGACTAGTCGGCGATGAGCAGTTCTTC.

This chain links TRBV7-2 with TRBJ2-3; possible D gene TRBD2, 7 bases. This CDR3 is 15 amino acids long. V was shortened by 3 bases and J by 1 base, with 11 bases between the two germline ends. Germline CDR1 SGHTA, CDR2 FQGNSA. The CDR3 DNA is TGTGCCAGCAGCTTGGGGGGGGCGGGCACAGATACGCAGTATTTT. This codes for CASSLGGAGTDTQYF.

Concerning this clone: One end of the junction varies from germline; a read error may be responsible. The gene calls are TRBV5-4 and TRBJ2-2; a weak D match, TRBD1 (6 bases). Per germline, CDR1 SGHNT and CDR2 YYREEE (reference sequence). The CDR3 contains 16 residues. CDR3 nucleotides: TGTGCCAGCACCTTGTTGGGACACGAAAACACCGGGGAGCTGTTTTTT. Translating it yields CASTLLGHENTGELFF.

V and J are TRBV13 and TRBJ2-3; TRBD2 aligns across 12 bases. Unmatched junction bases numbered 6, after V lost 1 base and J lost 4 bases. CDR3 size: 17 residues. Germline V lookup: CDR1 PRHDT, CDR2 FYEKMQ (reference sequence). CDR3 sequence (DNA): TGTGCCAGCAGCTTAGAAGCTAGCGGGGGGGCCCCAGATACGCAGTATTTT. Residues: CASSLEASGGAPDTQYF. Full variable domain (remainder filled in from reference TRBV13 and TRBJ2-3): AAGVIQSPRHLIKEKRETATLKCYPIPRHDTVYWYQQGPGQDPQFLISFYEKMQSDKGSIPDRFSAQQFSDYHSELNMSSLELGDSALYFCASSLEASGGAPDTQYFGPGTRLTVL.

The CDR3 nucleotides are TGTGCCAGCAGTCCCTCCGGGATTGGCGTCCTGACTTTC. Protein: CASSPSGIGVLTF. J is TRBJ2-6 and V is TRBV28, with D possibly being TRBD2 (5 bases). The ends were cut back, 5 bases at V and 12 bases at J, with 14 bases in the middle. Germline V gene data show CDR1 as MDHEN and CDR2 as SYDVKM. The CDR3 totals 13 residues.

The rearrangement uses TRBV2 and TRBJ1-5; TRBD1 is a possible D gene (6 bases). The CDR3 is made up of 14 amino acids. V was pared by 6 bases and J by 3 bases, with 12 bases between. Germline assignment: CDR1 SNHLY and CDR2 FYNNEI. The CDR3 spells CASRIDRYNQPQHF. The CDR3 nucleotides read TGTGCCAGCAGAATCGACAGGTACAATCAGCCCCAGCATTTT.

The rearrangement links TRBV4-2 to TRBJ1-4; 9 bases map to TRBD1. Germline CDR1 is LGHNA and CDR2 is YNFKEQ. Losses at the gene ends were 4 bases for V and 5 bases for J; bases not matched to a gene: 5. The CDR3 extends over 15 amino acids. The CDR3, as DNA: TGTGCCAGCAGCCCCTCAGGACAGGGGAATGAAAAACTGTTTTTT. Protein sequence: CASSPSGQGNEKLFF.

The CDR3 reads CASERRGNFNYGYTF. The CDR3 DNA reads as TGTGCCAGTGAGAGGAGGGGAAATTTTAACTATGGCTACACCTTC. The chain has TRBV19 and TRBJ1-2; D possibly corresponds to TRBD1 (5 bases). V lost 8 bases and J 1 base, leaving 17 bases between the germline ends. The CDR3 spans 15 residues. The germline V gene encodes CDR1 LNHDA and CDR2 SQIVND (reference sequence).

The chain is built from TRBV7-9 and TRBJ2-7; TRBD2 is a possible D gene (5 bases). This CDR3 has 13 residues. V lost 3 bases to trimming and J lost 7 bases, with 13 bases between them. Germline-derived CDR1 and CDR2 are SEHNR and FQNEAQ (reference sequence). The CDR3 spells CASSFIGGWEQYF. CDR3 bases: TGTGCCAGCAGCTTCATCGGCGGGTGGGAGCAGTACTTC. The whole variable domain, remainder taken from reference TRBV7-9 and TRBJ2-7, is DTGVSQNPRHKITKRGQNVTFRCDPISEHNRLYWYRQTLGQGPEFLTYFQNEAQLEKSRLLSDRFSAERPKGSFSTLEIQRTEQGDSAMYLCASSFIGGWEQYFGPGTRLTVT.

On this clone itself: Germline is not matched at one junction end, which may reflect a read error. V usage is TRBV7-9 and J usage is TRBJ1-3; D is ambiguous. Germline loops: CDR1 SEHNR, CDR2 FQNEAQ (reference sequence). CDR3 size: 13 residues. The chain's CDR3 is CSSSLRRGNTIYF. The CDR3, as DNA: TGTTCCAGCAGCCTTAGGAGAGGAAACACCATATATTTT.

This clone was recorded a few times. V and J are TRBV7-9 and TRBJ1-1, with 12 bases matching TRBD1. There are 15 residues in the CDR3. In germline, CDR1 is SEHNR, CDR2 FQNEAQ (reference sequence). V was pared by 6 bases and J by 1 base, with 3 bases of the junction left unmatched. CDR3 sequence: CASRGTGGANTEAFF. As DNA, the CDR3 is TGTGCCAGCAGGGGGACAGGGGGCGCGAACACTGAAGCTTTCTTT.

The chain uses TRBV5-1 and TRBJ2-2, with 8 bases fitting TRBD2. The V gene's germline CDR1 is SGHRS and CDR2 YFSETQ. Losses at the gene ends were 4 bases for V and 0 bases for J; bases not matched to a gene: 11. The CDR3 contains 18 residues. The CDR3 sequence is CASSGKLADTPNTGELFF. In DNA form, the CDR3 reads TGCGCCAGCAGCGGTAAACTAGCGGATACTCCGAACACCGGGGAGCTGTTTTTT. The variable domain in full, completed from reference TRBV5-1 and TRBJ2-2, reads KAGVTQTPRYLIKTRGQQVTLSCSPISGHRSVSWYQQTPGQGLQFLFEYFSETQRNKGNFPGRFSGRQFSNSRSEMNVSTLELGDSALYLCASSGKLADTPNTGELFFGEGSRLTVL.

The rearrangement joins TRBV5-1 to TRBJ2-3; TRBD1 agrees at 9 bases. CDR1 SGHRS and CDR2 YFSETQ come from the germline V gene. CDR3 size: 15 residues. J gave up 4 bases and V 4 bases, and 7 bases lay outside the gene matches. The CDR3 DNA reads TGCGCCAGCAGCGAAGGACAGGGGTATTCAGATACGCAGTATTTT. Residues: CASSEGQGYSDTQYF.

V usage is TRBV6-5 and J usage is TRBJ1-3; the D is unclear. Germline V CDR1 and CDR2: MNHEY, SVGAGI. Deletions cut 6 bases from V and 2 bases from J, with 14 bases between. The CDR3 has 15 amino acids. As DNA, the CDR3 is TGTGCCAGCAGACCGAGGGCTCTAGCTGGAAACACCATATATTTT. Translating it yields CASRPRALAGNTIYF.

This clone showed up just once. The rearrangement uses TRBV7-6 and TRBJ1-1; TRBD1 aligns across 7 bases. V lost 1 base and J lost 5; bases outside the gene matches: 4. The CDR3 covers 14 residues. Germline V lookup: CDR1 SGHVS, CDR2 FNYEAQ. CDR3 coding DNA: TGTGCCAGCAGCTTAGAGACAGGGTGGACTGAAGCTTTCTTT. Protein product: CASSLETGWTEAFF.

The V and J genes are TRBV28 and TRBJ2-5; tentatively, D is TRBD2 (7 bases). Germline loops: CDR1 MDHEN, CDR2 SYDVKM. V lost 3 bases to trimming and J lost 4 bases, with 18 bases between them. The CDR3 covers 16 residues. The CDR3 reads CASSFRGAGMRETQYF. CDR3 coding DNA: TGTGCCAGCAGTTTTCGGGGGGCGGGGATGAGAGAGACCCAGTACTTC.

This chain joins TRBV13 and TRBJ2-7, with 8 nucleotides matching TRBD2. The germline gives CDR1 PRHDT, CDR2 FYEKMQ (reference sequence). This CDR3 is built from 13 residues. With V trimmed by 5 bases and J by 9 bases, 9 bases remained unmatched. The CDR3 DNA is TGTGCCAGCAGCCCTACGGGAGGGGTATGGCAGTACTTC. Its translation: CASSPTGGVWQYF.

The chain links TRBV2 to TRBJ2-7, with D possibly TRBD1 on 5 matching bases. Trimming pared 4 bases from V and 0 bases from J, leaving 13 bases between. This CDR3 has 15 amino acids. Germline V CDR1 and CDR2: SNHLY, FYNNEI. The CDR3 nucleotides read TGTGCCAGCAGTGGGGGTGGACAATACTCCTACGAGCAGTACTTC. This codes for CASSGGGQYSYEQYF.

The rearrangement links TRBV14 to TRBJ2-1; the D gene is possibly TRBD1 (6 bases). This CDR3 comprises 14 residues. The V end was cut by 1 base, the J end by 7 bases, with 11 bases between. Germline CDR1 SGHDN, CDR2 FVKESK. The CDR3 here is CASSQGSGVNEQFF. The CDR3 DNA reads TGTGCCAGCAGCCAAGGGTCAGGGGTAAATGAGCAGTTCTTC.

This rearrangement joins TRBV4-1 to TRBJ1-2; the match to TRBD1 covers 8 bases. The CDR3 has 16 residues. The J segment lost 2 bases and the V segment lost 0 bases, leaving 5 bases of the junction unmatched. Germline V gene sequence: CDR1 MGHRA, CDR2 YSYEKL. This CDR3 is CASSQEGGTGNYGYTF. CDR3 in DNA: TGCGCCAGCAGCCAAGAAGGTGGGACAGGCAACTATGGCTACACCTTC.

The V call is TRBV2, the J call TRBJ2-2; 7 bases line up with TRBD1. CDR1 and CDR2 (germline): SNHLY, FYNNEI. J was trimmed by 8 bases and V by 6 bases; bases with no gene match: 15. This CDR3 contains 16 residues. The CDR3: CASRVTGEGSPGELFF. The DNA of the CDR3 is TGTGCCAGCAGGGTTACAGGGGAAGGGTCCCCGGGGGAGCTGTTTTTT. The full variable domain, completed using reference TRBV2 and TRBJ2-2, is EPEVTQTPSHQVTQMGQEVILRCVPISNHLYFYWYRQILGQKVEFLVSFYNNEISEKSEIFDDQFSVERPDGSNFTLKIRSTKLEDSAMYFCASRVTGEGSPGELFFGEGSRLTVL.

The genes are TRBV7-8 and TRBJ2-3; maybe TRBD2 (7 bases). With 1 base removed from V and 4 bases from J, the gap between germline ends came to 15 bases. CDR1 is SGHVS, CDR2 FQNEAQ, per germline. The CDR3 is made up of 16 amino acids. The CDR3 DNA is TGTGCCAGCAGCTTAGTTCGGGGGGCTTCCCCAGATACGCAGTATTTT. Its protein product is CASSLVRGASPDTQYF.

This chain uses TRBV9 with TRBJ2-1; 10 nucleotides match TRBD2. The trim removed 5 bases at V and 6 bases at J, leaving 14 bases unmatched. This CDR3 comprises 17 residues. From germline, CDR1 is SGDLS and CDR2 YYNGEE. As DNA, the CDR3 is TGTGCCAGCAGTAAGTCTAAAGCGGGGGGGCCGCCCAATGAGCAGTTCTTC. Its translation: CASSKSKAGGPPNEQFF.